The 15 T cell receptor beta chains below all came from one sample that was sequenced in a study of T cells in localized non-small cell lung cancer. Profiled with immunoSEQ multiplex PCR; TCRdb holds only in-frame clones, not every one. The sample includes over 30,000 clones, about four fifths of them seen just once. The sequences come from peripheral blood, collected before any cancer treatment. The source is a male donor aged 60 or over with stage II squamous cell lung carcinoma.

The count of this clone is one. The rearrangement joins TRBV13 to TRBJ2-3; perhaps TRBD1 as D (6 bases). V was pared by 5 bases and J by 10 bases, with 13 bases between. The CDR3 spans 12 residues. Germline V gives CDR1 PRHDT, CDR2 FYEKMQ (reference sequence). CDR3 in amino acids: CASSIRTVSQYF. CDR3 coding DNA: TGTGCCAGCAGCATCCGGACAGTTTCGCAGTATTTT.

The rearrangement uses TRBV4-3 and TRBJ2-5; TRBD2 matches 11 bases. Germline lookup yields CDR1 LGHNA and CDR2 YSLEER. The CDR3 consists of 17 residues. V was pared by 2 bases and J by 4 bases, with 9 bases of the junction left unmatched. CDR3 loop: CASSQQLRTSGLETQYF. The CDR3 bases are TGCGCCAGCAGCCAACAACTTCGGACTAGCGGGTTAGAGACCCAGTACTTC.

The chain couples TRBV7-6 to TRBJ2-5, with TRBD1 matching over 9 bases. Trimming cost V 1 base and J 4 bases; bases outside gene matches: 7. The germline V gene encodes CDR1 SGHVS and CDR2 FNYEAQ. The CDR3 consists of 16 residues. The CDR3 nucleotides read TGTGCCAGCAGCTTAGAATCACAGGGGGCAGGAGAGACCCAGTACTTC. This encodes CASSLESQGAGETQYF.

V and J are TRBV4-1 and TRBJ2-5; TRBD1 is a possible D gene (5 bases). V gave up 0 bases and J gave up 5 bases, with 10 bases separating them. CDR3 size: 14 residues. In germline, CDR1 is MGHRA, CDR2 YSYEKL. The CDR3 reads CASSQEGDWETQYF. DNA of the CDR3: TGCGCCAGCAGCCAAGAAGGGGATTGGGAGACCCAGTACTTC.

The gene calls are TRBV19 and TRBJ2-2; 9 bases are a match to TRBD1. The ends lost 6 bases at V and 5 bases at J; junction bases unmatched: 7. The CDR3 length is 15 residues. Germline V lookup: CDR1 LNHDA, CDR2 SQIVND (reference sequence). CDR3 sequence: CASRWDRVETGELFF. Here the CDR3 DNA reads TGTGCCAGTAGGTGGGACAGGGTTGAAACCGGGGAGCTGTTTTTT.

This chain connects TRBV19 to TRBJ2-2; D may be TRBD2 (6 bases). The CDR3 has 12 residues. V lost 8 bases and J 6 bases, leaving 10 bases between the germline ends. Germline CDR1 LNHDA, CDR2 SQIVND (reference sequence). CDR3 in amino acids: CASPTGAGELFF. The CDR3 nucleotides read TGTGCCAGTCCCACGGGGGCCGGGGAGCTGTTTTTT.

CDR3 sequence: CASAVGPSKNEQFF. The CDR3 nucleotides are TGTGCCAGTGCTGTGGGGCCTTCGAAAAATGAGCAGTTCTTC. This chain connects TRBV19 to TRBJ2-1; possible D gene TRBD1, 5 bases. The CDR3 covers 14 residues. V was trimmed by 8 bases and J by 7 bases, leaving 18 bases between them. CDR1 and CDR2 (germline): LNHDA, SQIVND (reference sequence).

The CDR3 loop is CASIPSGHNEQFF. CDR3 in DNA: TGTGCCAGCATTCCTTCGGGGCACAATGAGCAGTTCTTC. This chain joins TRBV28 and TRBJ2-1; D is tentatively TRBD1 or TRBD2 (5 bases each). This CDR3 has 13 amino acids. The V and J ends lost 7 bases and 5 bases respectively, with 12 bases between them. Germline V gene data show CDR1 as MDHEN and CDR2 as SYDVKM. Variable domain in full (rest from reference TRBV28 and TRBJ2-1): DVKVTQSSRYLVKRTGEKVFLECVQDMDHENMFWYRQDPGLGLRLIYFSYDVKMKEKGDIPEGYSVSREKKERFSLILESASTNQTSMYLCASIPSGHNEQFFGPGTRLTVL.

This chain links TRBV28 with TRBJ2-7; unclear D gene. CDR1 and CDR2 (germline): MDHEN, SYDVKM. The CDR3 has 15 amino acids. V was cut by 5 bases and J by 5 bases, with 19 bases left in between. The CDR3 reads CASSIPETFFHEQYF. In DNA, the CDR3 is TGTGCCAGCAGTATTCCAGAGACATTCTTCCACGAGCAGTACTTC.

The V gene is TRBV19, the J gene TRBJ1-4, with D maybe TRBD1 (5 bases). V was cut by 6 bases and J by 4 bases, with 21 bases left in between. CDR1 is LNHDA, CDR2 SQIVND, per germline (reference sequence). CDR3 length: 17 residues. For the CDR3, the DNA is TGTGCCAGTAGCGCCACACGGCAGAGGACAATTAATGAAAAACTGTTTTTT. Translation: CASSATRQRTINEKLFF.

This chain links TRBV19 with TRBJ2-5, with D uncertain. The ends were cut back, 3 bases at V and 7 bases at J, with 9 bases in the middle. The CDR3 is made up of 12 amino acids. CDR1 and CDR2 (germline): LNHDA, SQIVND (reference sequence). The CDR3 protein is CASSIGVGTQYF. Here the CDR3 DNA reads TGTGCCAGTAGTATTGGGGTCGGGACCCAGTACTTC. The whole variable domain, remainder taken from reference TRBV19 and TRBJ2-5, is DGGITQSPKYLFRKEGQNVTLSCEQNLNHDAMYWYRQDPGQGLRLIYYSQIVNDFQKGDIAEGYSVSREKKESFPLTVTSAQKNPTAFYLCASSIGVGTQYFGPGTRLLVL.

This chain connects TRBV6-1 to TRBJ2-7; 7 positions agree with TRBD1. V shed 5 bases, J shed 5 bases, and the junction held 9 bases outside the gene matches. The CDR3 loop spans 14 amino acids. CDR1 is MNHNS, CDR2 SASEGT, per germline. The CDR3 is CASSLQGRYNEQYF. The CDR3 DNA reads TGTGCCAGCAGTCTACAGGGGCGCTACAACGAGCAGTACTTC.

The chain employs TRBV18 and TRBJ2-2, with a possible D match to TRBD1 (6 bases). The germline V gene has CDR1 KGHSH and CDR2 LQKENI. V shed 0 bases and J shed 7 bases, with 15 bases lying between them. The CDR3 consists of 16 residues. This CDR3 reads CASSPPGSRGNGELFF. CDR3 DNA: TGTGCCAGCTCACCACCGGGCTCGAGGGGGAACGGGGAGCTGTTTTTT.

A remark on this clone: The junction does not match germline at one end; this may be a read error. This chain uses TRBV7-3 with TRBJ2-3; D is uncertain. Germline V lookup: CDR1 SGHTA, CDR2 FQGTGA. The CDR3 length is 15 residues. CDR3 loop: CASSQEDPSQDTQYF. The CDR3 bases are TGCGCCAGCAGCCAAGAGGACCCGAGTCAGGATACGCAGTATTTT.

This clone was recorded a few times. The chain joins TRBV7-9 to TRBJ2-7; 11 bases are a match to TRBD1. CDR1 is SEHNR, CDR2 FQNEAQ, per germline (reference sequence). J lost 2 bases, V lost 5 bases, and 2 bases had no gene match. CDR3 length: 14 residues. CDR3 loop: CASSRGQGAYEQYF. CDR3 DNA: TGTGCCAGCAGCAGGGGACAGGGGGCCTACGAGCAGTACTTC.